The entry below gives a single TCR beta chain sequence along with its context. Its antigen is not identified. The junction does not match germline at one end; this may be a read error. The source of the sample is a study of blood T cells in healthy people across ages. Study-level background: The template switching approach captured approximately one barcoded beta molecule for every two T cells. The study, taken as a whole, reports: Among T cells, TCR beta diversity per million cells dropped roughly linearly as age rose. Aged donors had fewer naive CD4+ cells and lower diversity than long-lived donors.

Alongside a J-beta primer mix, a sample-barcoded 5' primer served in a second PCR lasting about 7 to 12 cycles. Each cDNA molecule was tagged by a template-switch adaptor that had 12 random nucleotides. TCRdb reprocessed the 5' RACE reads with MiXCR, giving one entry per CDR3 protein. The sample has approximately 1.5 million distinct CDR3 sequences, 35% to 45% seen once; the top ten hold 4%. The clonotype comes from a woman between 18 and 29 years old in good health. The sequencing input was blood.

In nucleotides, the CDR3 is TGTGCCAGCACCTTAAGGAGGGGGGCGTTCGAGCAGTTCTTC. It translates to CASTLRRGAFEQFF. This rearrangement joins TRBV7-2 to TRBJ2-1; tentatively, D is TRBD1 or TRBD2 (6 bases each). This CDR3 spans 14 amino acids. The germline V gene has CDR1 SGHTA and CDR2 FQGNSA.